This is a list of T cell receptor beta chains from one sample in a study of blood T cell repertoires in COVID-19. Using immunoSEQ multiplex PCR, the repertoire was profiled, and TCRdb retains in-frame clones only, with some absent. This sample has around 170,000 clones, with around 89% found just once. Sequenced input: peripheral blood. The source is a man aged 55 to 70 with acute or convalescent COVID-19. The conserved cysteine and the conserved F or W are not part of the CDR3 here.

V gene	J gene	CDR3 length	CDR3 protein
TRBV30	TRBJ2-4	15	AWSVLPTRIAKNIQY
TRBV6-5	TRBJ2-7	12	ASSYRQAYYEQY
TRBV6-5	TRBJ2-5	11	ASRWGPQETQY
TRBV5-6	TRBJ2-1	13	ASSLAGTGHNEQF
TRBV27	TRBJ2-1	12	ASSNRLAGNEQF
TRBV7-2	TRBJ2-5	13	ASSRLASWGETQY
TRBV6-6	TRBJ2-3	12	ASSYSRLTDTQY
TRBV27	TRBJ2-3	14	VSSLSASGRTDTQY
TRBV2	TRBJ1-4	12	ASSQQGFNEKLF
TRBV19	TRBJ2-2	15	ASSMPGLADNTGELF
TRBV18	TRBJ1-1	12	ASSSTGANTEAF
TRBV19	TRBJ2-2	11	ASRDRDTGELF
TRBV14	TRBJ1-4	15	ASSPRQGQTINEKLF
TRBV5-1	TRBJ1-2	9	APREGYGYT
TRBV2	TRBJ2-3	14	ASSEGTSGRLNTQY
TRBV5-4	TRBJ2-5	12	ASSLQGAGETQY
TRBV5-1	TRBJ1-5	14	ASSLGGGRADQPQH
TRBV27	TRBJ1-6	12	ASSLMGARSPLH
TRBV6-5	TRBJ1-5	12	ASASGDSNQPQH
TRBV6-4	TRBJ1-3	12	ARNHPTGRNTIY